A selection of T cell receptor beta chains follows, all from one sample in a study of CD4 T cells in relation to SARS-CoV-2 and coronaviruses. Produced via immunoSEQ multiplex PCR; TCRdb's table is partial and in-frame only. Seen here are about 59,000 clones, approximately 90% observed once, and the top ten hold roughly 1.5%. Source material: memory CD4+ T cells from PBMCs. These receptors were obtained from a human donor in good health. The CDR3 runs from the conserved cysteine through the conserved F or W. D genes are given only for firm matches. A clone size is listed for some rows: how often the clone was seen (once, few, many), or a class if it is expanded.

v_call	clone_size	j_call	d_call	cdr3_nt	cdr3_aa
TRBV2	few	TRBJ1-6	.	TGTGCCAGCAGTCTCCGGGACGGAAATTCACCCCTCCACTTT	CASSLRDGNSPLHF
TRBV5-1	.	TRBJ2-7	.	TGCGCCAGCAGCTCCGGTGGGGACCCAACCCCCCACGAGCAGTACTTC	CASSSGGDPTPHEQYF
TRBV20-1	.	TRBJ2-7	.	TGCAGTGCTAGATCCCTCGAACGGCAGTACTTC	CSARSLERQYF
TRBV27	.	TRBJ2-1	.	TGTGCCAGCCCGGCGGACAAGCTTCACAATGAGCAGTTCTTC	CASPADKLHNEQFF
TRBV28	.	TRBJ1-2	TRBD1	TGTGCCAGCAGTTCACCCGCCGTGGGACAGCCGGGGGGCTATGGCTACACCTTC	CASSSPAVGQPGGYGYTF
TRBV5-1	.	TRBJ2-7	.	TGCGCCAGCAGCTTAACTAGCTTCTCCTACGAGCAGTACTTC	CASSLTSFSYEQYF
TRBV7-6	.	TRBJ2-5	TRBD2	TGTGCCAGCAGCTTTGGTTCAGGCAGGGAGGGGACCCAGTACTTC	CASSFGSGREGTQYF
TRBV7-9	.	TRBJ2-7	.	TGTGCCAGCAGCTTAGCTGGATTTTCCTACGAGCAGTACTTC	CASSLAGFSYEQYF
TRBV19	.	TRBJ2-4	TRBD1	TGTGCCAGTAGGATACAGGGGGCAGAGAACATTCAGTACTTC	CASRIQGAENIQYF
TRBV19	.	TRBJ2-3	TRBD2	TGTGCCAGTAGTGCGCGGGAGGAGGGAACAGATACGCAGTATTTT	CASSAREEGTDTQYF
TRBV28	.	TRBJ1-2	.	TGTGCCAGCAGTTTATCGTCCCTCGGGGGTCTCGGTGGGGATGGCTACACCTTC	CASSLSSLGGLGGDGYTF
TRBV5-1	.	TRBJ2-3	.	TGCGCCAGCAGCTCGTCGGGGATACTTAGCCCAGATACGCAGTATTTT	CASSSSGILSPDTQYF
TRBV7-2	.	TRBJ2-7	TRBD1	TGTGCCAGCAGCCTCACCCGGGACAGTTCCGAGCAGTACTTC	CASSLTRDSSEQYF
TRBV7-2	.	TRBJ2-7	.	TGTGCCAGCAGCCTAGGGTATCGGGGCCAGTCCTACGAGCAGTACTTC	CASSLGYRGQSYEQYF
TRBV5-1	.	TRBJ1-6	.	TGCGCCAGCTGCCGGGACCTTAATTCACCCCTCCACTTT	CASCRDLNSPLHF
TRBV5-1	.	TRBJ2-5	TRBD1	TGCGCCAGCAGCTTGGGCAGGGGGTACCAAGAGACCCAGTACTTC	CASSLGRGYQETQYF
TRBV7-2	.	TRBJ2-5	TRBD2	TGTGCCAGCAGCGAAAGACTAGCGGGAGGCTACCAAGAGACCCAGTACTTC	CASSERLAGGYQETQYF
TRBV15	.	TRBJ1-3	.	TGTGCCACCAGCAGAGATCAGGGGCGGACTGGAAACACCATATATTTT	CATSRDQGRTGNTIYF
TRBV28	.	TRBJ1-1	TRBD1	TGTGCCAGCAGTGTGCAGGGGGCGCTTACTGAAGCTTTCTTT	CASSVQGALTEAFF
TRBV7-3	.	TRBJ1-2	TRBD1	TGTGCCAGCAGCCCAGGGGGACAGAGTAACTATGGCTACACCTTC	CASSPGGQSNYGYTF
TRBV7-2	.	TRBJ2-7	.	TGTGCCAGCAGCCCGCCCAGCCGGGCAGGTCGCGAGCAGTACTTC	CASSPPSRAGREQYF
TRBV13	.	TRBJ1-2	.	TGTGCCAGCAGCCTTGGACAGCTCTATGGCTACACCTTC	CASSLGQLYGYTF
TRBV30	.	TRBJ1-3	.	TGTGCCTGGAGTGTAGACGGAAACACCATATATTTT	CAWSVDGNTIYF
TRBV6-2/TRBV6-3	few	TRBJ1-1	.	TGTGCCAGCAGTGAGGTGAACACTGAAGCTTTCTTT	CASSEVNTEAFF
TRBV28	.	TRBJ1-1	.	TGTGCCAGCAGTTTATTGGGGCCCAGGAGCACTGAAGCTTTCTTT	CASSLLGPRSTEAFF
TRBV5-1	.	TRBJ2-2	TRBD1	TGCGCCAGCAGCTTGGCAGGGGGCGCAAGGAACACCGGGGAGCTGTTTTTT	CASSLAGGARNTGELFF
TRBV3-1/TRBV3-2	few	TRBJ1-3	TRBD1	TGTGCCAGCAGCCAGGGGACAGGCAACACCATATATTTT	CASSQGTGNTIYF
TRBV6-5	.	TRBJ1-3	.	TGTGCCAGCAGTTCGGACAGCTCTGGAAACACCATATATTTT	CASSSDSSGNTIYF
TRBV11-2	.	TRBJ2-3	TRBD1	TGTGCCAGCAGCGGGGACAGGGGCCCTGGCACAGATACGCAGTATTTT	CASSGDRGPGTDTQYF
TRBV6-1	.	TRBJ1-5	.	TGTGCCAGCAGTGAACGGAGCAATCAGCCCCAGCATTTT	CASSERSNQPQHF
TRBV7-2	.	TRBJ2-1	TRBD2	TGTGCCAGCAGCCTTAGCGGGAGCAACTGGAATGAGCAGTTCTTC	CASSLSGSNWNEQFF
TRBV20-1	few	TRBJ1-4	.	TGCAGTGCCCTAGAAGGGAAACTGTTTTTT	CSALEGKLFF
TRBV30	.	TRBJ2-5	.	TGTGCCTCAACAGCGAAAGAGACCCAGTACTTC	CASTAKETQYF
TRBV9	.	TRBJ2-3	TRBD1	TGTGCCAGCAGTCCTCCGGGACAGGTCGCTTTAGGGGGGCAGTATTTT	CASSPPGQVALGGQYF
TRBV5-1	.	TRBJ2-2	TRBD2	TGCGCCAGCAGCCCGGGACTAGTGTCGACCGGGGAGCTGTTTTTT	CASSPGLVSTGELFF
TRBV28	few	TRBJ2-6	.	TGTGCCAGCAGCCTGGGCAGGTCTGGGGCCAACGTCCTGACTTTC	CASSLGRSGANVLTF
TRBV11-3	.	TRBJ2-2	TRBD2	TGTGCCAGCAGCTTAGGCGCGGGAGGGAACACCGGGGAGCTGTTTTTT	CASSLGAGGNTGELFF
TRBV25-1	.	TRBJ1-1	.	TGTGCCAGCAGTGTCAGGGGCTCGGGCACTGAAGCTTTCTTT	CASSVRGSGTEAFF
TRBV18	.	TRBJ1-3	.	TGTGCCAGCTCACCACCCAGGGATAGTGGAAACACCATATATTTT	CASSPPRDSGNTIYF
TRBV5-1	.	TRBJ2-5	.	TGCGCCAGCAGCCCACTAGGACCCATAGAGACCCAGTACTTC	CASSPLGPIETQYF